The source of this TCR beta chain is a study of OX40 agonist ivuxolimab in advanced cancers. The data were produced by immunoSEQ multiplex PCR, yet TCRdb's version contains in-frame clones alone and is incomplete. This sample carries tens of thousands of clones, about 90% of them seen once, and the ten largest clones take 25% to 35%. The specimen comprised CD4+ or CD8+ T cells sorted from blood, sampled in a trial of the OX40 agonist ivuxolimab. The clonotype originates from an adult with an advanced solid tumor such as melanoma, head and neck, liver or kidney cancer.

CDR3 residues: CASSIGGGVQETQYF. The CDR3 nucleotides are TGCGCCAGCAGTATTGGGGGAGGGGTTCAAGAGACCCAGTACTTC. This chain joins TRBV10-2 and TRBJ2-5; 7 positions match TRBD2. Germline loops: CDR1 WSHSY, CDR2 SAAADI. The CDR3 runs to 15 residues. Losses at the gene ends were 5 bases for V and 2 bases for J; bases not matched to a gene: 8.